The 30 T cell receptor beta chains below come from one sample, sequenced in a study of T cell repertoires in cytomegalovirus infection. Using its own MiXCR run on the reads, TCRdb lists one record per CDR3 protein. The sample lists 250,000 to 400,000 distinct CDR3 sequences, roughly 25% occurring once. For these TCRs, the target antigens are not known. This specimen consisted of cultured PBMCs, obtained from culture after CMV antigen stimulation. All receptors derive from a human donor in good health (CMV status not recorded). Some clones in this sample may be carry-over from other donors' samples.

This chain joins TRBV7-9 and TRBJ1-3; D is unclear. The CDR3 sequence is 16 residues long. The germline V and J ends were trimmed by 5 bases and 1 base, with 15 bases remaining between them. Germline V gene lookup returns CDR1 SEHNR and CDR2 FQNEAQ (reference sequence). The CDR3 coding sequence is TGTGCCAGCAGCAACCCAGAAGCCCCTTCTGGAAACACCATATATTTT. This sequence encodes CASSNPEAPSGNTIYF.

This sequence joins TRBV4-2 and TRBJ2-1; no reliable D call. The V end lost 0 bases, the J end lost 1 base, and 16 bases lay between the germline ends. Germline CDR1 is LGHNA and CDR2 is YNFKEQ. The CDR3 is 18 amino acids. The CDR3: CASSQDPIRALSYNEQFF. The CDR3 bases are TGTGCCAGCAGCCAAGATCCGATTCGGGCGCTGTCCTACAATGAGCAGTTCTTC.

There are a few counts of this clonotype. The chain is built from TRBV12-3 or TRBV12-4 and TRBJ1-6, with D unclear. V was trimmed by 6 bases and J by 7 bases, leaving 19 bases between them. This CDR3 comprises 16 residues. CDR3 amino acids: CASSPSRGRVNSPLHF. For the CDR3, the DNA is TGTGCCAGCAGCCCCTCGCGGGGTCGGGTCAATTCACCCCTCCACTTT.

The chain is built from TRBV10-3 and TRBJ2-1; no definite D call. The CDR3 has 11 amino acids. V shed 7 bases and J shed 4 bases, with 5 bases lying between them. Per the germline V gene, CDR1 is ENHRY and CDR2 is SYGVKD. The CDR3 bases are TGTGCCATCAAGGAGTACAATGAGCAGTTCTTC. Protein sequence: CAIKEYNEQFF.

The V gene is TRBV7-2, the J gene TRBJ2-7; maybe TRBD1 (5 bases). CDR3 length: 12 amino acids. CDR1 is SGHTA and CDR2 is FQGNSA in the germline V gene. Trimming took 5 bases from V and 5 from J, leaving 10 bases between them. CDR3 loop: CASSRDRNEQYF. In DNA, the CDR3 is TGTGCCAGCAGCCGAGACAGAAACGAGCAGTACTTC.

A few counts support this clonotype. The V and J genes are TRBV18 and TRBJ2-1; TRBD2 aligns across 7 bases. Germline V gene sequence: CDR1 KGHSH, CDR2 LQKENI. J lost 8 bases, V lost 1 base, and 5 bases had no gene match. This CDR3 spans 14 amino acids. CDR3 in DNA: TGTGCCAGCTCACCACGGCGGGAGCAGGATGAGCAGTTCTTC. Translating it yields CASSPRREQDEQFF.

The table lists this clonotype with a few counts. The chain recombines TRBV7-2 with TRBJ1-4; 8 bases agree with TRBD1. This CDR3 contains 15 residues. CDR1 is SGHTA and CDR2 is FQGNSA in the germline V gene. Losses at the gene ends were 5 bases for V and 6 bases for J; bases not matched to a gene: 8. In nucleotides, the CDR3 is TGTGCCAGCAGCACTCCGACAGGGGCTCATGAAAAACTGTTTTTT. This codes for CASSTPTGAHEKLFF.

This clonotype was seen more than once but under ten times. V usage is TRBV7-3 and J usage is TRBJ1-6; possibly TRBD1 for D (6 bases). The CDR3 length is 15 residues. Trimming removed 5 bases from V and 9 bases from J, with 17 bases in between. Germline CDR1 reads SGHTA; CDR2 reads FQGTGA. DNA for the CDR3: TGTGCCAGCAGCCCGTCCGGGGGCTTCGGTTCACCCCTCCACTTT. Its translation: CASSPSGGFGSPLHF.

This clonotype was observed a few times. V gene TRBV7-2 combines with J gene TRBJ2-7; TRBD2 aligns across 8 bases. From germline, CDR1 is SGHTA and CDR2 FQGNSA. With V trimmed by 5 bases and J by 0 bases, 15 bases remained unmatched. The length of the CDR3 is 18 residues. DNA for the CDR3: TGTGCCAGCAGCCCGCAGGCGACGGGGGGGGACCGCTCCTACGAGCAGTACTTC. It codes for CASSPQATGGDRSYEQYF.

The chain combines TRBV10-3 with TRBJ2-3; 10 bases are a match to TRBD1. CDR3 length: 18 residues. The V gene's germline CDR1 is ENHRY and CDR2 SYGVKD. V lost 5 bases, J lost 4 bases, and 15 bases stayed unmatched. The CDR3 loop is CAISPGQGSSRTADTQYF. The CDR3 DNA sequence: TGTGCCATCAGTCCGGGACAGGGGTCGTCACGAACTGCAGATACGCAGTATTTT.

This clonotype showed up many times. V usage is TRBV7-6 and J usage is TRBJ2-1; 7 bases are a match to TRBD2. This CDR3 contains 16 residues. V dropped 3 bases and J dropped 9; count of bases not matched to a gene: 14. Germline V gives CDR1 SGHVS, CDR2 FNYEAQ. The CDR3 sequence: CASSFNLGGSSGEQFF. The CDR3 coding sequence is TGTGCCAGCAGCTTTAATCTTGGCGGGAGCTCCGGTGAGCAGTTCTTC.

V and J are TRBV29-1 and TRBJ2-7; D possibly corresponds to TRBD2 (8 bases). V lost 6 bases to trimming and J lost 4 bases, with 28 bases between them. The CDR3 is made up of 17 amino acids. Germline CDR1 reads SQVTM; CDR2 reads ANQGSEA. This CDR3 reads CSVETYRGTSGAYEQYF. The CDR3 coding sequence is TGCAGCGTAGAAACTTACAGGGGAACTAGCGGAGCTTACGAGCAGTACTTC.

This clonotype was counted between two and nine times. The chain joins TRBV28 to TRBJ2-2; D gene ambiguous. Trimming shortened V by 3 bases and J by 7 bases, and 6 bases separated the two germline ends. Germline lookup yields CDR1 MDHEN and CDR2 SYDVKM. The CDR3 consists of 12 residues. The CDR3 DNA sequence: TGTGCCAGCAGTTTTAAGAACGGGGAGCTGTTTTTT. Its translation: CASSFKNGELFF. Looking up the rest from reference TRBV28 and TRBJ2-2 gives the full variable domain: DVKVTQSSRYLVKRTGEKVFLECVQDMDHENMFWYRQDPGLGLRLIYFSYDVKMKEKGDIPEGYSVSREKKERFSLILESASTNQTSMYLCASSFKNGELFFGEGSRLTVL.

The chain carries TRBV19 and TRBJ2-2; D unresolved. From germline, CDR1 is LNHDA and CDR2 SQIVND (reference sequence). With 4 bases removed from V and 4 bases from J, the gap between germline ends came to 7 bases. There are 13 residues in the CDR3. The CDR3 region has the DNA TGTGCCAGTAGTACACAGCCCACCGGGGAGCTGTTTTTT. Encoded protein: CASSTQPTGELFF.

This clonotype was seen ten or more times. The V call is TRBV6-2 or TRBV6-3, the J call TRBJ2-1, with D possibly being TRBD2 (5 bases). Trimming cost V 7 bases and J 8 bases, with 12 bases left between them. The CDR3 extends over 12 amino acids. Germline V gives CDR1 MNHEY, CDR2 SVGEGT. The chain's CDR3 is CASTQLRDEQFF. In nucleotides, the CDR3 is TGTGCCAGCACACAACTGAGGGATGAGCAGTTCTTC.

The rearrangement uses TRBV5-4 and TRBJ2-2; TRBD1 might be the D (6 bases). The CDR3 length is 16 residues. V lost 5 bases and J 6 bases, leaving 20 bases between the germline ends. CDR1 and CDR2 from the germline V gene are SGHNT and YYREEE (reference sequence). The CDR3 region is CASSLGGPAVPGELFF. CDR3 DNA sequence: TGTGCCAGCAGTTTAGGGGGTCCCGCAGTCCCCGGGGAGCTGTTTTTT.

The chain employs TRBV6-4 and TRBJ2-6; no clear D. CDR1 is MRHNA, CDR2 SNTAGT, per germline. The V and J ends lost 3 bases and 2 bases respectively, with 5 bases between them. The CDR3 contains 14 residues. Here the CDR3 reads CASSDMAGANVLTF. CDR3 DNA sequence: TGTGCCAGCAGTGATATGGCTGGGGCCAACGTCCTGACTTTC.

This chain connects TRBV11-3 to TRBJ2-1, with 7 bases lining up with TRBD2. V shed 4 bases and J 0 bases; nucleotides not matched to a gene: 6. Per germline, CDR1 SGHNT and CDR2 YENEEA. This CDR3 has 16 amino acids. The CDR3 is CASSSGLRSSYNEQFF. The CDR3 DNA sequence: TGTGCCAGCAGCTCGGGACTACGGAGCTCCTACAATGAGCAGTTCTTC.

The J gene is TRBJ2-2, the V gene TRBV24-1; perhaps D is TRBD1 or TRBD2 (5 bases each). There are 13 residues in the CDR3. V dropped 7 bases and J dropped 4 bases, with 9 bases sitting between them. Germline V lookup: CDR1 KGHDR, CDR2 SFDVKD. The CDR3 spells CATRGTFTGELFF. CDR3 nucleotides: TGTGCCACCAGGGGGACCTTCACCGGGGAGCTGTTTTTT.

CDR3 residues: CASSLWITDTQYF. CDR3 coding DNA: TGTGCCAGCAGCTTATGGATCACAGATACGCAGTATTTT. The rearrangement joins TRBV7-9 to TRBJ2-3; D remains unclear. Per the germline V gene, CDR1 is SEHNR and CDR2 is FQNEAQ (reference sequence). The V gene lost 2 bases and the J gene lost 2 bases, with 5 bases spanning the gap. CDR3 length: 13 residues.

The V gene is TRBV7-9, the J gene TRBJ2-3; 9 positions agree with TRBD1. CDR3 length equals 14 residues. The trim removed 4 bases at V and 10 bases at J, leaving 9 bases unmatched. CDR1 and CDR2 (germline): SEHNR, FQNEAQ (reference sequence). The CDR3 sequence is CASSSRDRASAQYF. The CDR3, as DNA: TGTGCCAGCAGCTCGAGGGACAGGGCTTCGGCGCAGTATTTT.

The J gene is TRBJ1-5, the V gene TRBV12-3 or TRBV12-4; D is unclear. The CDR3 length is 17 residues. The germline V and J ends were trimmed by 6 bases and 1 base, with 19 bases remaining between them. For the CDR3, the DNA is TGTGCCAGCAGCCGGGGAGCTTTGGGTCGGAGCAATCAGCCCCAGCATTTT. This gives the protein CASSRGALGRSNQPQHF.

This clonotype was observed a few times. The gene calls are TRBV7-9 and TRBJ1-2; 7 positions match TRBD1. Germline V lookup: CDR1 SEHNR, CDR2 FQNEAQ (reference sequence). Trimming cost V 5 bases and J 4 bases; bases outside gene matches: 13. This CDR3 contains 16 residues. CDR3 amino acids: CASSPRQGGIVYGYTF. DNA of the CDR3: TGTGCCAGCAGCCCCAGACAGGGAGGTATTGTCTATGGCTACACCTTC. Together with reference TRBV7-9 and TRBJ1-2, the CDR3 gives the full variable domain: DTGVSQNPRHKITKRGQNVTFRCDPISEHNRLYWYRQTLGQGPEFLTYFQNEAQLEKSRLLSDRFSAERPKGSFSTLEIQRTEQGDSAMYLCASSPRQGGIVYGYTFGSGTRLTVV.

Note on this clonotype: Sequence at one end of the junction differs from germline and may be a read error. The chain is built from TRBV19 and TRBJ2-5; D might be TRBD1 or TRBD2, each matching 5 bases. The CDR3 length is 16 residues. Germline loops: CDR1 LNHDA, CDR2 SQIVND (reference sequence). CDR3 nucleotides: TGTGCCAGTAGTATTGGGACGAGACTGGACCAAGACACCCAGTACTTC. Translated, it gives CASSIGTRLDQDTQYF. The full variable domain, completed using reference TRBV19 and TRBJ2-5, is DGGITQSPKYLFRKEGQNVTLSCEQNLNHDAMYWYRQDPGQGLRLIYYSQIVNDFQKGDIAEGYSVSREKKESFPLTVTSAQKNPTAFYLCASSIGTRLDQDTQYFGPGTRLLVL.

About this clonotype: The germline gene is not matched at one end of the junction; a read error may be the cause. The chain links TRBV4-1 to TRBJ2-2; 7 nucleotides align to TRBD1. Germline V gene lookup returns CDR1 MGHRA and CDR2 YSYEKL. CDR3 length: 16 amino acids. The CDR3 is CASSQGQGVNTGEMFF. CDR3 nucleotide sequence: TGCGCCAGCAGCCAAGGTCAGGGGGTGAACACCGGGGAGATGTTTTTT.

The chain recombines TRBV7-9 with TRBJ2-7, with 8 bases matching TRBD2. The CDR3 loop spans 15 amino acids. J gave up 5 bases and V 5 bases, and 11 bases lay outside the gene matches. Germline V lookup: CDR1 SEHNR, CDR2 FQNEAQ (reference sequence). The CDR3, as DNA: TGTGCCAGCAGCCTCGGCGACGGGAGGGCAGACGAGCAGTACTTC. It is translated as CASSLGDGRADEQYF.

This rearrangement joins TRBV11-2 to TRBJ2-5; D is perhaps TRBD2 (5 bases). This CDR3 region has 14 residues. The V gene lost 3 bases and the J gene lost 2 bases, with 10 bases spanning the gap. Germline V gene sequence: CDR1 SGHAT, CDR2 FQNNGV. The CDR3 DNA follows: TGTGCCAGCAGCTTTACCCGGGATCAAGAGACCCAGTACTTC. As protein: CASSFTRDQETQYF.

The chain has TRBV4-3 and TRBJ1-1; D not resolved. The CDR3 is 13 residues long. Deletions cut 3 bases from V and 5 bases from J, with 10 bases between. Germline V gene lookup returns CDR1 LGHNA and CDR2 YSLEER. Here the CDR3 DNA reads TGCGCCAGCAGCCAGGCCATAGGGACTGAAGCTTTCTTT. It codes for CASSQAIGTEAFF.

The rearrangement uses TRBV4-3 and TRBJ2-3; 7 nucleotides line up with TRBD2. Germline loops: CDR1 LGHNA, CDR2 YSLEER. J gave up 5 bases and V 0 bases, and 8 bases lay outside the gene matches. The CDR3 runs 16 residues. The CDR3 protein is CASSQDLPGLGDTQYF. DNA for the CDR3: TGCGCCAGCAGCCAAGATCTCCCAGGACTAGGAGATACGCAGTATTTT.

The chain links TRBV4-1 to TRBJ2-1; D remains ambiguous. CDR3 length: 16 residues. Trimming took off 1 base at V and 4 bases at J, with 14 bases between the two ends. The germline CDR1 and CDR2 sequences are MGHRA and YSYEKL. This CDR3 is CASSQVDLVKYNEQFF. CDR3 coding DNA: TGCGCCAGCAGCCAAGTAGACCTAGTTAAATACAATGAGCAGTTCTTC.